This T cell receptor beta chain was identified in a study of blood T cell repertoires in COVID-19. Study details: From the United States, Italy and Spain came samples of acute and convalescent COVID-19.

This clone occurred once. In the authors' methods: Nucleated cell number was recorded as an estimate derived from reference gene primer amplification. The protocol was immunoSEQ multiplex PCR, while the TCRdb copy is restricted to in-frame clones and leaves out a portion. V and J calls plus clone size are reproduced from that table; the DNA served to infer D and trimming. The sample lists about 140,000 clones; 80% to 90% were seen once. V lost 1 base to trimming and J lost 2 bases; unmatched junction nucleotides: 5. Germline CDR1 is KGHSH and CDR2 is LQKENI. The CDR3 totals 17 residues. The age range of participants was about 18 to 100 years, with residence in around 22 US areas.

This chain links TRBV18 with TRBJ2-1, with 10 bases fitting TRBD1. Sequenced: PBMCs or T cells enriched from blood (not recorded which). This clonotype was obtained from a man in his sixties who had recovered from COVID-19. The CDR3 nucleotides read TGTGCCAGCTCACCACGGGGACAGGGGATGCCCTACAATGAGCAGTTCTTC. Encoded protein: CASSPRGQGMPYNEQFF.